The T cell receptor (beta chain) under discussion was sequenced for a study of cytomegalovirus exposure and HLA in healthy donors. The study, taken as a whole, reports: The study carried out a later analysis of TCR beta sequences. It associated 15,000 to 20,000 of them with specific HLA alleles at a false discovery rate of 0.05. With further analysis later on, most CMV-associated TCR beta chains appeared HLA-restricted. A previous analysis found most TCR beta V segments productive roughly 87% or roughly 30% of the time.

The primer mix had 60 Vbeta and 13 Jbeta primers. Measured with immunoSEQ multiplex PCR; TCRdb has only the in-frame clones, and not every one. The sample carries some 180,000 clones, over 75% recorded once. CDR1 and CDR2 (germline): GTSNPN, SVGIG (reference sequence). The CDR3 length is 14 residues. J gave up 10 bases and V 1 base, and 6 bases lay outside the gene matches. This clone has only one observation. Antigen specificity is unknown. The TCR was taken from a girl under three years old in good health and CMV-seronegative. V gene TRBV30 combines with J gene TRBJ1-6; 8 bases match TRBD1. The sequenced sample was PBMCs. The CDR3 nucleotides read TGTGCCTGGAGTGAAGCAGGGGGCTTCTCACCCCTCCACTTT. Protein: CAWSEAGGFSPLHF.